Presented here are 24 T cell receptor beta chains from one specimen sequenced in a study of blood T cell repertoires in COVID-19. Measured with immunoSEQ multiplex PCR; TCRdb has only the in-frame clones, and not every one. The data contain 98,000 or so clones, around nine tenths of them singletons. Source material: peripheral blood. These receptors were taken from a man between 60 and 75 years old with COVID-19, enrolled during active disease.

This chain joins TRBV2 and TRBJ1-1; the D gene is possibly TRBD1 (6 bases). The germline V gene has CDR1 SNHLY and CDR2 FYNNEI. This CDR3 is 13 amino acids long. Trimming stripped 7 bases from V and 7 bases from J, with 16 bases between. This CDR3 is CASNIQGRDEAFF. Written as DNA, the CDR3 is TGTGCCAGCAACATTCAGGGGAGGGATGAAGCTTTCTTT.

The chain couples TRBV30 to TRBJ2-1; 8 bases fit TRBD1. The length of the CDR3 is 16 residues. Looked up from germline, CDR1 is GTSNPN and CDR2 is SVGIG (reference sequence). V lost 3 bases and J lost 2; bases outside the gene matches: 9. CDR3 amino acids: CAWSSPWTGPYNEQFF. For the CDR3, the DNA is TGTGCCTGGAGCTCCCCTTGGACAGGGCCCTACAATGAGCAGTTCTTC.

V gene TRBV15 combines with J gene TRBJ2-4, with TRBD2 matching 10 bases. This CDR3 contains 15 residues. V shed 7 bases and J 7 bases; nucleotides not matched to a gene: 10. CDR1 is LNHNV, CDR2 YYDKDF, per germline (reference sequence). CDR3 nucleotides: TGTGCCACCACCCAGGAAGCGGGAGGGGGGAACATTCAGTACTTC. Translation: CATTQEAGGGNIQYF.

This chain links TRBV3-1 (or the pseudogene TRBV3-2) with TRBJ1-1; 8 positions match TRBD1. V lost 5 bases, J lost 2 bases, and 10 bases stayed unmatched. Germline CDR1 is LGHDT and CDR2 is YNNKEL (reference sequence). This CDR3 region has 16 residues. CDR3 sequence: CASSYHDRGSNTEAFF. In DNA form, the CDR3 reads TGTGCCAGCAGCTACCATGACAGGGGCTCTAACACTGAAGCTTTCTTT.

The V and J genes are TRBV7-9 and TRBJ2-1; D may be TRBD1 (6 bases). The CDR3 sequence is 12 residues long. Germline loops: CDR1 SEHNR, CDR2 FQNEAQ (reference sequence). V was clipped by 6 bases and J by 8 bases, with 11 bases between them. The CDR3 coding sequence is TGTGCCAGCAGGGCAGGGGAAGATGAGCAGTTCTTC. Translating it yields CASRAGEDEQFF.

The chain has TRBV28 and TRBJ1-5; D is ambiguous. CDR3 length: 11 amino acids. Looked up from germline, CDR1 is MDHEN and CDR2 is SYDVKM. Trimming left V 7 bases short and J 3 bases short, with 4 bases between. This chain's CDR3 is CASTSNQPQHF. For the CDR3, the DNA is TGTGCCAGCACTTCCAATCAGCCCCAGCATTTT.

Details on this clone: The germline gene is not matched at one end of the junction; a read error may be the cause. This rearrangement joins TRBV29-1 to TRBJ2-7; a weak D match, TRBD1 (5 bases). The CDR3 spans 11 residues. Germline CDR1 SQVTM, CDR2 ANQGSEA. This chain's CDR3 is CSVEGGHNLHF. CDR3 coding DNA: TGCAGCGTTGAAGGCGGACACAATTTACACTTC.

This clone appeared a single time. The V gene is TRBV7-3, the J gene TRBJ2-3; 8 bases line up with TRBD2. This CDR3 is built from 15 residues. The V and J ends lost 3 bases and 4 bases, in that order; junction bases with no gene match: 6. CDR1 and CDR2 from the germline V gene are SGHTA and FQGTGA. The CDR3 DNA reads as TGTGCCAGCAGCTTTGTAAGCGGGAGATCAGATACGCAGTATTTT. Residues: CASSFVSGRSDTQYF.

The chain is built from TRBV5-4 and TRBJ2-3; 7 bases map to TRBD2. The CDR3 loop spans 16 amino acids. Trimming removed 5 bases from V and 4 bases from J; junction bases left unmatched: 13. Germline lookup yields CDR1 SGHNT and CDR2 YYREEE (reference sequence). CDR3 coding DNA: TGTGCCAGCAGTACGCGGGGCGGGAGCGGAGCAGATACGCAGTATTTT. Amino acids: CASSTRGGSGADTQYF.

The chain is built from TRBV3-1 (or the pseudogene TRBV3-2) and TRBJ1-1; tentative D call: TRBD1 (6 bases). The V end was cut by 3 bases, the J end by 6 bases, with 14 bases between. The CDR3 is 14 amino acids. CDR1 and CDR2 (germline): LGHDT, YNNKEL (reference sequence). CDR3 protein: CASSHTGKEAEAFF. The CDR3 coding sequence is TGTGCCAGCAGCCATACAGGGAAAGAGGCTGAAGCTTTCTTT.

The CDR3 loop is CAISESRESSYEQYF. In nucleotides, the CDR3 is TGTGCCATCAGTGAGTCGCGAGAAAGCTCCTACGAGCAGTACTTC. V and J are TRBV10-3 and TRBJ2-7; D gene unclear. The ends were cut back, 0 bases at V and 0 bases at J, with 9 bases in the middle. The germline V gene has CDR1 ENHRY and CDR2 SYGVKD. CDR3 size: 15 residues.

The CDR3 DNA sequence: TGCGCCAGCAGCCAAGCCACGGCCGGACAGGGGATTATGGATTCACCCCTCCACTTT. This codes for CASSQATAGQGIMDSPLHF. The chain recombines TRBV4-3 with TRBJ1-6, with 9 bases fitting TRBD1. Germline trimming cut 1 base from V and 8 bases from J; bases unmatched to any gene: 15. CDR3 length: 19 amino acids. Looked up from germline, CDR1 is LGHNA and CDR2 is YSLEER.

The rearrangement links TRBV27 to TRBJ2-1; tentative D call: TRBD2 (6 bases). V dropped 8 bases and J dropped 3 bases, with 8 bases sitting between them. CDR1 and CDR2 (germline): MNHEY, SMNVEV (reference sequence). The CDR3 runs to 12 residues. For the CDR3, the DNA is TGTGCCAGCTCGGGGGACTACAATGAGCAGTTCTTC. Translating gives CASSGDYNEQFF.

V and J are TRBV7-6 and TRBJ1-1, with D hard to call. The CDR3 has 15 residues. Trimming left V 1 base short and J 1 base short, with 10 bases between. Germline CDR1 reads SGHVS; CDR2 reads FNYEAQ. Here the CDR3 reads CASSLGPGGNTEAFF. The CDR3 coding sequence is TGTGCCAGCAGCTTAGGTCCCGGCGGGAACACTGAAGCTTTCTTT.

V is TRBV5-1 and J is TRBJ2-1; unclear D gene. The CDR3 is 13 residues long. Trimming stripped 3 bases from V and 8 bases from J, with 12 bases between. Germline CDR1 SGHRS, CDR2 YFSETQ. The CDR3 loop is CASSYPGDYEQFF. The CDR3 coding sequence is TGCGCCAGCAGCTACCCCGGAGATTATGAGCAGTTCTTC.

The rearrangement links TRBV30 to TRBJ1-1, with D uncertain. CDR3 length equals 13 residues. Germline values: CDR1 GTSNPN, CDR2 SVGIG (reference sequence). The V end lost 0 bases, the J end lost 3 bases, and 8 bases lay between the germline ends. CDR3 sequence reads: CAWSVARDTEAFF. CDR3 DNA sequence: TGTGCCTGGAGTGTAGCGAGGGACACTGAAGCTTTCTTT.

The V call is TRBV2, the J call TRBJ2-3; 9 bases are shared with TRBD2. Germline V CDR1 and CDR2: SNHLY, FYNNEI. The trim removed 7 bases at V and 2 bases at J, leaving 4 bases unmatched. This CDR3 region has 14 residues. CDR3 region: CASNRLADTDTQYF. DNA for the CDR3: TGTGCCAGCAATAGACTAGCGGACACAGATACGCAGTATTTT.

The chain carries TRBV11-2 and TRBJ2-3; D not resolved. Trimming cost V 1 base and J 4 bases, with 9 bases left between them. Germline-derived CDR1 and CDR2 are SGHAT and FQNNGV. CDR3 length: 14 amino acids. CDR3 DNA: TGTGCCAGCAGCTTAGGGAGCGTGGCAGATACGCAGTATTTT. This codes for CASSLGSVADTQYF.

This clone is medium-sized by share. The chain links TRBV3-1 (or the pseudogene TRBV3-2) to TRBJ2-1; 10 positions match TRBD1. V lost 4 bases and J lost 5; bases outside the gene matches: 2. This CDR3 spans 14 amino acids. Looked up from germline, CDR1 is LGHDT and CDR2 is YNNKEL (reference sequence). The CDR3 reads CASSRTGGNNEQFF. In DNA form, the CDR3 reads TGTGCCAGCAGCCGGACAGGGGGTAACAATGAGCAGTTCTTC.

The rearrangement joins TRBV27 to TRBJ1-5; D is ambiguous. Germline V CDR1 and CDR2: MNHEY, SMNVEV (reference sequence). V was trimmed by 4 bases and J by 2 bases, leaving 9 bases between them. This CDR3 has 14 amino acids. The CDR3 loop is CASSYKLGNQPQHF. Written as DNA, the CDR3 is TGTGCCAGCAGTTATAAGCTGGGCAATCAGCCCCAGCATTTT.

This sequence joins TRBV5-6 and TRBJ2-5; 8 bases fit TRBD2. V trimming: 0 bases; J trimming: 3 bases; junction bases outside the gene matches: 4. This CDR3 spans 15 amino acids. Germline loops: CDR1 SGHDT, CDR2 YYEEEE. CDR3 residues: CASSLVGSGKETQYF. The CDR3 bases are TGTGCCAGCAGCTTGGTTGGTAGCGGGAAAGAGACCCAGTACTTC.

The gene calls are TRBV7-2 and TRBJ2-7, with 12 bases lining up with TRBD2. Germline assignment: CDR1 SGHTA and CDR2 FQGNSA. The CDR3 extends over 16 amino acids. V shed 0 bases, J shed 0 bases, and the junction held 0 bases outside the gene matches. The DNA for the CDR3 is TGTGCCAGCAGCTTAGCGACTAGCGGGAGCTCCTACGAGCAGTACTTC. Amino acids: CASSLATSGSSYEQYF.

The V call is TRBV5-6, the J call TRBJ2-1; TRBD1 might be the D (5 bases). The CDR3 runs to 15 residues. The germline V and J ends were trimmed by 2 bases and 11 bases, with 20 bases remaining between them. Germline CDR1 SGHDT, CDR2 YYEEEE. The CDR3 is CASSLIQGKGWKQFF. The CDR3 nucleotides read TGTGCCAGCAGCTTAATTCAGGGTAAAGGGTGGAAGCAGTTCTTC.

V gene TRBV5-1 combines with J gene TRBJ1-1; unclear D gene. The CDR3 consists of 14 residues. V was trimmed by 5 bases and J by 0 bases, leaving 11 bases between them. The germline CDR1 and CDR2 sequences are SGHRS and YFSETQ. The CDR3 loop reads CASSPERVNTEAFF. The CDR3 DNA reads TGCGCCAGCAGTCCAGAGAGGGTGAACACTGAAGCTTTCTTT.